This passage covers 5 T cell receptor beta chains from one sample sequenced in a study of cytomegalovirus exposure and HLA in healthy donors. PCR used 60 Vbeta primers and 13 Jbeta primers. TCRdb keeps only in-frame clones here, not all; method: immunoSEQ multiplex PCR. The sample includes about 170,000 clones, roughly two thirds of them seen just once. Sequencing was performed on PBMCs. Receptors originate from a woman aged 18-35 years in good health and CMV-seropositive.

This sequence joins TRBV30 and TRBJ1-2; the D gene is possibly TRBD1 (5 bases). This CDR3 is built from 12 residues. Trimming removed 5 bases at V and 1 base at J, with 8 bases between. Germline V CDR1 and CDR2: GTSNPN, SVGIG (reference sequence). The CDR3 loop is CAWHRLNYGYTF. As DNA, the CDR3 is TGTGCCTGGCACAGGCTTAACTATGGCTACACCTTC.

The CDR3 region has the DNA TGTGCCAGCAGTGGGACTAGCGGGGGGGCAGATACGCAGTATTTT. It specifies CASSGTSGGADTQYF. V and J are TRBV6-5 and TRBJ2-3; the match to TRBD2 covers 16 bases. Germline values: CDR1 MNHEY, CDR2 SVGAGI. The CDR3 contains 15 residues. V shed 5 bases and J 4 bases; nucleotides not matched to a gene: 0.

The chain couples TRBV29-1 to TRBJ1-5; tentatively, D is TRBD1 (5 bases). CDR1 and CDR2 from the germline V gene are SQVTM and ANQGSEA. The CDR3 contains 14 residues. Between the trimmed V and J ends, which lost 4 bases and 2 bases, there was a span of 12 bases. The CDR3 sequence is CSVVGGDGNQPQHF. CDR3 nucleotide sequence: TGCAGCGTTGTGGGGGGTGATGGCAATCAGCCCCAGCATTTT.

As concerns this clone: A read error may account for a junction end that differs from germline. Other DNA sequences of this sample code for an identical CDR3. The chain combines TRBV6-5 with TRBJ1-1, with D possibly matching TRBD1 (5 bases). This CDR3 contains 13 residues. The germline CDR1 and CDR2 sequences are MNHEY and SVGAGI. CDR3 bases: TGTGCCAGCAGTTATCGGGGGAACACTGAGGCTTTCTTT. Protein product: CASSYRGNTEAFF.

V usage is TRBV6-1 and J usage is TRBJ1-6; 7 positions agree with TRBD1. This CDR3 is 13 amino acids long. V lost 7 bases and J lost 9; bases outside the gene matches: 6. Per the germline V gene, CDR1 is MNHNS and CDR2 is SASEGT. The CDR3 DNA reads as TGTGCCAGCATCGGGGGGGACAGTTCACCCCTCCACTTT. Encoded protein: CASIGGDSSPLHF.